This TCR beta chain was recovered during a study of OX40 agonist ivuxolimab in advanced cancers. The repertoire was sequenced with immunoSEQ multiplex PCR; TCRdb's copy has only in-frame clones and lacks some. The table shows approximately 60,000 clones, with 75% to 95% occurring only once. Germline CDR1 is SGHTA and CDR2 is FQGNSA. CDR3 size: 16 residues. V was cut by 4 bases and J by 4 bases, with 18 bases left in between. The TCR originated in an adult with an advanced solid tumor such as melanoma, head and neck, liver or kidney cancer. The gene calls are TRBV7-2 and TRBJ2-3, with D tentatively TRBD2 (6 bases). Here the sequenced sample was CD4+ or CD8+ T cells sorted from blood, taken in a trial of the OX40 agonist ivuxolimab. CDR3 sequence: CASSSQVPGLSDTQYF. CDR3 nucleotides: TGTGCCAGCAGCTCCCAGGTCCCGGGACTTTCAGATACGCAGTATTTT.